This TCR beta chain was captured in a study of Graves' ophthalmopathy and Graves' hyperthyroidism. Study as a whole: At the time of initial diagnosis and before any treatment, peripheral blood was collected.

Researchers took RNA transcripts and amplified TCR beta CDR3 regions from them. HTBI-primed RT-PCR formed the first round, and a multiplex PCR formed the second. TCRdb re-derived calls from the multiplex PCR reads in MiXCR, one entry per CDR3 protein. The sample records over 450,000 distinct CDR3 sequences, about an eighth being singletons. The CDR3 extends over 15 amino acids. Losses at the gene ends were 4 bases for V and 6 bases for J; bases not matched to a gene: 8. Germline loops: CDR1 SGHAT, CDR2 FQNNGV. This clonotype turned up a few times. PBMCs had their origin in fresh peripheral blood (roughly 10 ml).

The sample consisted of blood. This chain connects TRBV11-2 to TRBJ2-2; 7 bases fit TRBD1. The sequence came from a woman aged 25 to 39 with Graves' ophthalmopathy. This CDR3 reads CASSSYRGRAGELFF. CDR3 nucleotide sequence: TGTGCCAGCAGCTCCTACAGGGGTCGGGCCGGGGAGCTGTTTTTT.